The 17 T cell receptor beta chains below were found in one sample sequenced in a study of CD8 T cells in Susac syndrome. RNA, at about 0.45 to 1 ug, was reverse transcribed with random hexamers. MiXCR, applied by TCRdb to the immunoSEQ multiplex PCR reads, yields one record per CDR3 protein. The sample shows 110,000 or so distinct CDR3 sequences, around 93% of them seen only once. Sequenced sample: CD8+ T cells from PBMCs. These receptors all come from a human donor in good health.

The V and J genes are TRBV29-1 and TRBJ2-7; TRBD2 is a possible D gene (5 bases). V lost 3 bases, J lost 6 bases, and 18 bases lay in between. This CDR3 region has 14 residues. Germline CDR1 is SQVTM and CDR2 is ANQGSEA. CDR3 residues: CSVDVGAFGGEQYF. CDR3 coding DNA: TGCAGCGTTGATGTGGGAGCGTTTGGTGGCGAGCAGTACTTC.

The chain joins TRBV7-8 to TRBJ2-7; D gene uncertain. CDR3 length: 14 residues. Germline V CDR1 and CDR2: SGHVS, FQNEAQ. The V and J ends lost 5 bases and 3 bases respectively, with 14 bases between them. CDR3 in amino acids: CASSPSRNNYEQYF. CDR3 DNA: TGTGCCAGCAGCCCCAGTCGGAACAACTACGAGCAGTACTTC.

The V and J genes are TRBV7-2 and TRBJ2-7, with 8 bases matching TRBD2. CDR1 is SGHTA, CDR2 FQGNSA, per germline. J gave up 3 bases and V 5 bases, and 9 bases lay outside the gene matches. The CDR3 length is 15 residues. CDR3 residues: CASSKRLARNYEQYF. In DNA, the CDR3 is TGTGCCAGCAGCAAAAGACTAGCGCGGAACTACGAGCAGTACTTC.

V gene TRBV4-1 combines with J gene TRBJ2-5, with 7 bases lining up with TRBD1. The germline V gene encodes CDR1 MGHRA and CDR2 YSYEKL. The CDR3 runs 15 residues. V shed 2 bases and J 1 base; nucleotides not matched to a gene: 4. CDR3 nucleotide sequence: TGCGCCAGCAGCCAATCGACAGGGCCCCAAGAGACCCAGTACTTC. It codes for CASSQSTGPQETQYF.

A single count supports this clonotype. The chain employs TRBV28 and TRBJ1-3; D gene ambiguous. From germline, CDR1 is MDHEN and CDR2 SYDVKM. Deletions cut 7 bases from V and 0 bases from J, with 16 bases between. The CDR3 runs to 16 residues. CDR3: CASTAPGPSSGNTIYF. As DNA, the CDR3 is TGTGCCAGCACCGCACCAGGCCCGAGCTCTGGAAACACCATATATTTT.

The CDR3 DNA sequence: TGTGCCAGCAGCGTAGACCGGGACAATGAAGCTTTCTTT. It encodes CASSVDRDNEAFF. The rearrangement joins TRBV9 to TRBJ1-1, with D perhaps matching TRBD1 (6 bases). This CDR3 is built from 13 residues. V lost 0 bases and J lost 7, with 10 bases in between. Germline CDR1 is SGDLS and CDR2 is YYNGEE.

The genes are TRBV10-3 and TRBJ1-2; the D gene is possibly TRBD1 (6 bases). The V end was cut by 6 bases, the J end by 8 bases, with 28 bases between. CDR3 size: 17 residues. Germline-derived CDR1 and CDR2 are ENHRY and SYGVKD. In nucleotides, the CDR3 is TGTGCCATCAGCGGGGACACCCGAAAAGGGCTTATTGACGGCTACACCTTC. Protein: CAISGDTRKGLIDGYTF.

CDR3 in DNA: TGTGCCACCCGGACGGCCGGGGGGACAGATACGCAGTATTTT. The encoded protein is CATRTAGGTDTQYF. The V gene is TRBV25-1, the J gene TRBJ2-3; TRBD2 aligns across 7 bases. The CDR3 totals 14 residues. V was pared by 10 bases and J by 3 bases, with 10 bases of the junction left unmatched. CDR1 and CDR2 (germline): MGHDK, SYGVNS.

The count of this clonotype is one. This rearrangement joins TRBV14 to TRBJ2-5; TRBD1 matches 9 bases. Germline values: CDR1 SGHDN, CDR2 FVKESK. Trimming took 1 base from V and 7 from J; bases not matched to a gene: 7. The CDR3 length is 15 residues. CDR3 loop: CASSQGTGVSGTQYF. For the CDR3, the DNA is TGTGCCAGCAGCCAAGGGACAGGGGTCTCGGGGACCCAGTACTTC.

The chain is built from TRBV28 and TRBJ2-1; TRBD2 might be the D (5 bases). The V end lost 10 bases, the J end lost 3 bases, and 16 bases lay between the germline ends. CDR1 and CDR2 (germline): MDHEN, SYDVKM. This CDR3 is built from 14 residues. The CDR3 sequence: CATHQQRIYNEQFF. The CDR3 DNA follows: TGTGCCACCCATCAGCAGCGGATCTACAATGAGCAGTTCTTC.

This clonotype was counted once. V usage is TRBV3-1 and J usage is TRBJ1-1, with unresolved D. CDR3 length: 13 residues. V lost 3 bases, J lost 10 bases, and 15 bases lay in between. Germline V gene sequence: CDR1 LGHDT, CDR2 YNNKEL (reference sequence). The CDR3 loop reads CASSHATSVSAFF. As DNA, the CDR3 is TGTGCCAGCAGCCATGCAACTTCAGTCTCAGCTTTCTTT.

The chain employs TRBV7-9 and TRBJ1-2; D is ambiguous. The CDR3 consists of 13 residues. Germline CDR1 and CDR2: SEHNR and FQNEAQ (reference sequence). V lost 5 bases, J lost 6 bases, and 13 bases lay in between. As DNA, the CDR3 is TGTGCCAGCAGCACCTCGGGAGGAGATGGCTACACCTTC. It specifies CASSTSGGDGYTF.

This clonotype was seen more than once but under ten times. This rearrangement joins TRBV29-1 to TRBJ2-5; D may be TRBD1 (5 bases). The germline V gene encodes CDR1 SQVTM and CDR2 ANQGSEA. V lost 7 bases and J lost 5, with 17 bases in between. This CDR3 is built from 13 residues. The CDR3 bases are TGCAGCGCCTTTCGACAGTTGGGTGAGACCCAGTACTTC. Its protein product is CSAFRQLGETQYF.

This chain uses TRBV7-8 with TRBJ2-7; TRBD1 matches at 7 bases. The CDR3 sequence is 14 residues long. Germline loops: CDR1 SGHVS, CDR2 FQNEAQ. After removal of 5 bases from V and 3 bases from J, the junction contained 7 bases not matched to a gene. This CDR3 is CASSLGQEFYEQYF. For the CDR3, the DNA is TGTGCCAGCAGCCTAGGACAGGAGTTCTACGAGCAGTACTTC. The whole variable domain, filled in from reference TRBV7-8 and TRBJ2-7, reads GAGVSQSPRYKVAKRGQDVALRCDPISGHVSLFWYQQALGQGPEFLTYFQNEAQLDKSGLPSDRFFAERPEGSVSTLKIQRTQQEDSAVYLCASSLGQEFYEQYFGPGTRLTVT.

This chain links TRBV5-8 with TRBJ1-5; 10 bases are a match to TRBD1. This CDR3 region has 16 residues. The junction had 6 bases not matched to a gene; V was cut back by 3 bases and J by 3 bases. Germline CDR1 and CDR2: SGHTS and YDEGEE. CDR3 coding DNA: TGTGCCAGCAGCTCCCGGGGACAGGGGTTCAATCAGCCCCAGCATTTT. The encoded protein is CASSSRGQGFNQPQHF.

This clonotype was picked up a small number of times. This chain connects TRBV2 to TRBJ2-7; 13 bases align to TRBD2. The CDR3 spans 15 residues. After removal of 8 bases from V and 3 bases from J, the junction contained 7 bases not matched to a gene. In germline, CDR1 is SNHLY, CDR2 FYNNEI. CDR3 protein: CASRYGTSGIYEQYF. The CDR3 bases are TGTGCCAGCCGCTACGGGACTAGCGGGATCTACGAGCAGTACTTC.

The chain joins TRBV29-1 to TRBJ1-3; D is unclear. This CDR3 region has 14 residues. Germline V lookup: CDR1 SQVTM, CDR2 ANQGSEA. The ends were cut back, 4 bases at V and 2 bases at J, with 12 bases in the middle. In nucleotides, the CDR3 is TGCAGCGTTGCGTTCGGGGAAACTGGAAACACCATATATTTT. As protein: CSVAFGETGNTIYF.